The source of this T cell receptor (beta chain) is a study of T cell responses to AZD1222 COVID-19 vaccine. Study context: Pooling of second doses given at about 4 or about 12 weeks was done.

Clones were read by immunoSEQ multiplex PCR, and TCRdb kept only the in-frame ones, dropping some. The data hold about 150,000 clones, with approximately 90% observed a single time. Germline-derived CDR1 and CDR2 are MNHNY and SVGAGI (reference sequence). CDR3 size: 14 residues. Trimming removed 5 bases from V and 7 bases from J, with 17 bases in between. About this clone: Its antigen is as yet unknown.

Points from the study as a whole: The donor cohort was predominantly white British with a female majority, and clonal diversity may have been underestimated.

The specimen was peripheral blood, collected on day 0 of AZD1222 vaccination. J is TRBJ1-1 and V is TRBV6-6; possible D gene TRBD1, 5 bases. The receptor was isolated from an adult in good health. The CDR3 coding sequence is TGTGCCAGCAGTCACCCGGAGCAGGGAGTTGAAGCTTTCTTT. Protein sequence: CASSHPEQGVEAFF.